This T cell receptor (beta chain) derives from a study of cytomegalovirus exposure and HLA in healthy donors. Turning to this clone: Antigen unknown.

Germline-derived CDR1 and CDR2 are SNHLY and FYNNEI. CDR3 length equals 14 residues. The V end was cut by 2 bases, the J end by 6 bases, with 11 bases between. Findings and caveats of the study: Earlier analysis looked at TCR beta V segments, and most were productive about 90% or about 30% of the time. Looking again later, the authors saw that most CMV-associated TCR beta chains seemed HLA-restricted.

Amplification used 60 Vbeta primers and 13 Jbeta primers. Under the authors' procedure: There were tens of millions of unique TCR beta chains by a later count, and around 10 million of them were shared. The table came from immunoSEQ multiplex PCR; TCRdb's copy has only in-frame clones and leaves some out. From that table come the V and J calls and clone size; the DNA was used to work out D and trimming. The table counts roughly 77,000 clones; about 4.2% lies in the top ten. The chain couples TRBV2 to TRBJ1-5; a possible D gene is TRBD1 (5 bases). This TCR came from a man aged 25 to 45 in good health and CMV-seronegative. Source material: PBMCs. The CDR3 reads CASSEQGLGQPQHF. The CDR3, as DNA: TGTGCCAGCAGTGAACAGGGTTTGGGTCAGCCCCAGCATTTT.